One and the same sample provided the 15 T cell receptor beta chains below, sequenced in a study of human T cells and chemical hapten exposure. Time point defined: patch test 3, about 24 weeks after DPC sensitization. Treatment noted: therapeutic diphenylcyclopropenone sensitization with weekly scalp DPC. Each CDR3 protein gets one entry after TCRdb re-called the RACE reads with MiXCR. The sample has 95,000 to 150,000 distinct CDR3 sequences, approximately 11% seen once. This sample comprised whole blood, obtained in connection with sensitization to the hapten diphenylcyclopropenone (DPC). The receptor set was obtained from a woman aged 50 to 60 with alopecia areata. Some clones in this sample may be carry-over from other donors' samples.

This chain links TRBV3-1 with TRBJ2-7; D ambiguous. Germline loops: CDR1 LGHDT, CDR2 YNNKEL (reference sequence). This CDR3 has 15 amino acids. V lost 4 bases, J lost 2 bases, and 15 bases lay in between. The CDR3 bases are TGTGCCAGCAGCCCGTTCCCGGTAGTGACCTACGAGCAGTACTTC. This translates into CASSPFPVVTYEQYF.

The rearrangement links TRBV20-1 to TRBJ2-1; a possible D gene is TRBD2 (6 bases). In germline, CDR1 is DFQATT, CDR2 SNEGSKA (reference sequence). Trimming took off 5 bases at V and 2 bases at J, with 16 bases between the two ends. The CDR3 is 15 amino acids. The CDR3 nucleotides are TGCAGTGCTTCAGGAGGAGGCGGGACCTACAATGAGCAGTTCTTC. Translated: CSASGGGGTYNEQFF.

The chain couples TRBV6-2 or TRBV6-3 to TRBJ2-2; 13 nucleotides match TRBD2. V trimming: 5 bases; J trimming: 3 bases; junction bases outside the gene matches: 12. Germline V gene sequence: CDR1 MNHEY, CDR2 SVGEGT. The CDR3 has 19 residues. In DNA, the CDR3 is TGTGCCAGCAGTCCAACCCCCGGACTAGCGGGAGCTCACACCGGGGAGCTGTTTTTT. This sequence encodes CASSPTPGLAGAHTGELFF.

This clonotype was counted a few times. The chain uses TRBV7-2 and TRBJ1-1; 9 nucleotides agree with TRBD1. Germline V gene data show CDR1 as SGHTA and CDR2 as FQGNSA. There are 16 residues in the CDR3. V lost 0 bases and J lost 10; bases outside the gene matches: 12. The CDR3 DNA is TGTGCCAGCAGCTTAGCCCCCGGGACAGGGAACCGAGGAGCTTTCTTT. Its translation is CASSLAPGTGNRGAFF.

The chain joins TRBV7-9 to TRBJ2-7; 7 nucleotides line up with TRBD1. Trimming at V came to 3 bases and at J to 5 bases, leaving 7 bases not matched to a gene. This CDR3 comprises 14 residues. The germline CDR1 and CDR2 sequences are SEHNR and FQNEAQ (reference sequence). CDR3 sequence reads: CASSFGVRGNEQYF. CDR3 in DNA: TGTGCCAGCAGCTTCGGAGTCAGGGGGAACGAGCAGTACTTC.

This clonotype was detected only a few times. For the CDR3, the DNA is TGTGCCAGCAGTTTAGGAGGGCACCCCCACTTT. This sequence encodes CASSLGGHPHF. The chain carries TRBV12-3 or TRBV12-4 and TRBJ1-6, with no clear D. The CDR3 length is 11 residues. Trimming removed 1 base from V and 18 bases from J, with 10 bases in between.

A few counts support this clonotype. The chain links TRBV7-9 to TRBJ2-5, with D tentatively TRBD1 (6 bases). The CDR3 has 14 amino acids. CDR1 is SEHNR and CDR2 is FQNEAQ in the germline V gene (reference sequence). The V gene lost 6 bases and the J gene lost 4 bases, with 15 bases spanning the gap. DNA of the CDR3: TGTGCCAGCAGTCATAGTACAGGGATAGAGACCCAGTACTTC. Translating it yields CASSHSTGIETQYF.

This clonotype was counted between two and nine times. CDR3 bases: TGCAGCGTTGAAGAGGGAGGACAGGCGAAACCCTACGAGCAGTACTTC. It translates to CSVEEGGQAKPYEQYF. This chain joins TRBV29-1 and TRBJ2-7; D perhaps matches TRBD1 (7 bases). The CDR3 has 16 residues. Trimming removed 0 bases from V and 2 bases from J, with 17 bases in between. CDR1 is SQVTM and CDR2 is ANQGSEA in the germline V gene.

The V and J genes are TRBV20-1 and TRBJ2-3, with 9 bases matching TRBD2. Germline loops: CDR1 DFQATT, CDR2 SNEGSKA (reference sequence). There are 15 residues in the CDR3. V was clipped by 1 base and J by 2 bases; unmatched bases: 4. CDR3 nucleotide sequence: TGCAGTGCTAGAGCCCCTAGCGGGGTCACAGATACGCAGTATTTT. It encodes CSARAPSGVTDTQYF.

This clonotype was seen at least ten times. The rearrangement joins TRBV20-1 to TRBJ1-6, with TRBD1 as a possible D gene (5 bases). V lost 0 bases and J 10 bases, leaving 13 bases between the germline ends. The length of the CDR3 is 14 residues. Germline loops: CDR1 DFQATT, CDR2 SNEGSKA (reference sequence). The CDR3 loop reads CSAREEGYGSPLHF. CDR3 bases: TGCAGTGCTAGAGAGGAGGGGTACGGGTCACCCCTCCACTTT.

The sample holds many counts of this clonotype. The V gene is TRBV20-1, the J gene TRBJ2-1, with 7 bases aligning to TRBD2. V shed 1 base and J 5 bases; nucleotides not matched to a gene: 11. The CDR3 has 16 residues. In germline, CDR1 is DFQATT, CDR2 SNEGSKA (reference sequence). For the CDR3, the DNA is TGCAGTGCTAGAGTGGGCGGGAGCGGAACTAACAATGAGCAGTTCTTC. This codes for CSARVGGSGTNNEQFF.

This chain joins TRBV28 and TRBJ2-3, with 7 bases aligning to TRBD2. The V and J ends lost 10 bases and 5 bases, in that order; junction bases with no gene match: 18. The CDR3 is 16 residues long. The germline CDR1 and CDR2 sequences are MDHEN and SYDVKM. The CDR3 spells CATGSIYGGSIDTQYF. The CDR3 nucleotides read TGTGCCACCGGCTCCATCTACGGCGGGAGTATAGATACGCAGTATTTT.

There are many counts of this clonotype. The V and J genes are TRBV29-1 and TRBJ2-1, with 9 bases that match TRBD1. Germline CDR1 and CDR2: SQVTM and ANQGSEA. This CDR3 is 14 amino acids long. The junction had 11 bases not matched to a gene; V was cut back by 8 bases and J by 6 bases. CDR3: CSSFRGTGSNEQFF. In DNA form, the CDR3 reads TGCAGCTCCTTTAGAGGGACAGGGAGCAATGAGCAGTTCTTC.

This clonotype showed up just a few times. The chain uses TRBV10-3 and TRBJ1-1; possibly TRBD1 for D (6 bases). CDR3 length: 12 amino acids. V shed 0 bases and J shed 11 bases, with 10 bases lying between them. CDR1 and CDR2 from the germline V gene are ENHRY and SYGVKD. The CDR3 region is CAISESQGRAFF. The DNA of the CDR3 is TGTGCCATCAGTGAGTCGCAGGGGAGGGCTTTCTTT.

This clonotype was seen ten or more times. The J gene is TRBJ2-5, the V gene TRBV28, with D tentatively TRBD2 (7 bases). The CDR3 is made up of 13 amino acids. Trimming took 5 bases from V and 5 from J, leaving 12 bases between them. CDR1 is MDHEN and CDR2 is SYDVKM in the germline V gene. CDR3 nucleotide sequence: TGTGCCAGCAGTGGGGGGGGGCGGGAGACCCAGTACTTC. Protein sequence: CASSGGGRETQYF.